This record looks at one T cell receptor (beta chain) sequence and its context. Its antigen remains unidentified. This entry belongs to a study of OX40 agonist ivuxolimab in advanced cancers. Study as a whole: Earlier treatment with anti-PD-1, anti-PD-L1 or anti-CTLA-4 was permitted, and under 50% had received some. Findings of the study overall: Near-lowest levels of clonal expansion characterized partial responders at 0.1-3.0 mg/kg. Mean expanded clone counts were higher in CD8+ than CD4+ T cells.

Patients who had autoimmune disease history or got systemic immunosuppression were left out. Using immunoSEQ multiplex PCR, the repertoire was profiled, and TCRdb retains in-frame clones only, with some absent. Found here are 55,000 to 70,000 clones, 80% to 85% of them singletons; the top ten hold about 4.5%. The germline V and J ends were trimmed by 2 bases and 2 bases, with 5 bases remaining between them. Germline CDR1 is SNHLY and CDR2 is FYNNEI. This CDR3 comprises 13 residues. The specimen comprised CD4+ or CD8+ T cells sorted from blood, sampled in a trial of the OX40 agonist ivuxolimab. The origin of this receptor is an adult with an advanced solid tumor such as melanoma, head and neck, liver or kidney cancer. The chain links TRBV2 to TRBJ2-3; D unclear. CDR3 in amino acids: CASSESFTDTQYF. The CDR3 nucleotides read TGTGCCAGCAGTGAAAGTTTCACAGATACGCAGTATTTT.